This entry describes one TCR beta chain. Its antigen is currently unknown. The data belong to a study of post-analysis software for immune sequencing data. The library was made from cDNA and included unique molecular identifiers. It was from approximately 0.91 to 9.4 million T cells that around 500,000 cDNA molecules came. TCRdb called the PCR reads again in MiXCR, with one record for every CDR3 protein. The sample has roughly 700,000 distinct CDR3 sequences; 25% to 30% are singletons. The germline V gene has CDR1 DFQATT and CDR2 SNEGSKA (reference sequence). Trimming took 0 bases from V and 2 from J; bases not matched to a gene: 10. The CDR3 totals 17 residues. General observations from the study: Controls had lower frequencies than patients of about five TRBV segments, which included TRBV5-6, TRBV5-1 and TRBV20-1. The normalized Chao1 diversity of multiple sclerosis patients was significantly lower than that of controls.

Sample: blood. The clonotype comes from a girl aged 10-17 years with multiple sclerosis. The gene calls are TRBV20-1 and TRBJ2-1; 7 bases agree with TRBD1. CDR3 DNA sequence: TGCAGTGCTAGAGATACGGGGAGAGGGGGCCCCTACAATGAGCAGTTCTTC. Protein: CSARDTGRGGPYNEQFF.